This paragraph reports one T cell receptor beta chain. TCRdb's copy holds only in-frame clones and misses some; the assay was immunoSEQ multiplex PCR. The table records about 50,000 clones, about 93% of them present only once. Germline CDR1 and CDR2: SGHTA and FQGTGA. V lost 1 base and J lost 4, with 19 bases in between. CDR3 length: 18 amino acids. This specimen comes from a study of OX40 agonist ivuxolimab in advanced cancers. The sequence derives from an adult with an advanced solid tumor such as melanoma, head and neck, liver or kidney cancer. The genes are TRBV7-3 and TRBJ2-2, with a possible D match to TRBD2 (5 bases). The sample was CD4+ or CD8+ T cells sorted from blood, taken in a trial of the OX40 agonist ivuxolimab. The CDR3 spells CASSLIGIRAESTGELFF. CDR3 bases: TGTGCCAGCAGCTTAATCGGAATAAGAGCGGAGTCCACCGGGGAGCTGTTTTTT.